Listed below are T cell receptor beta chains from one sample, sequenced in a study of T cells in Graves' hyperthyroidism and ophthalmopathy. TCRdb reanalysed the multiplex PCR reads using MiXCR and keeps one entry per CDR3 protein. This table has around 110,000 distinct CDR3 sequences, around a sixth appearing once. Sample: blood. All receptors come from a woman between 45 and 60 years old with Graves' hyperthyroidism. CDR3s include the opening cysteine and the closing phenylalanine or tryptophan. The D gene is left open where the match is weak.

d_gene,j_gene,v_gene,CDR3aa
-,TRBJ1-5,TRBV4-1,CASSQDGGNQPQHF
-,TRBJ1-2,TRBV12-3/TRBV12-4,CASSLTGNPYGYTF
-,TRBJ1-6,TRBV2,CASSEDWGSPLHF
-,TRBJ1-5,TRBV12-3/TRBV12-4,CASSLESSGQPQHF
-,TRBJ1-6,TRBV28,CASSLSRGRPFSSYNSPLHF
-,TRBJ1-4,TRBV9,CASTPMAGVNEKLFF
-,TRBJ2-7,TRBV9,CASSPTGGYEQYF
TRBD1,TRBJ2-5,TRBV10-3,CAISSGQGRLGTQYF
-,TRBJ1-6,TRBV13,CASKVGSYNSPLHF
-,TRBJ2-2,TRBV7-2,CASSLDFRMELFF
TRBD2,TRBJ2-3,TRBV20-1,CSAYSSGLAGLRDTQYF
-,TRBJ2-2,TRBV28,CASGFRGEATGELFF
-,TRBJ2-2,TRBV28,CASSLSGRRELPNTGELFF
TRBD2,TRBJ2-3,TRBV7-2,CASSLPRRGVADTQYF
TRBD1,TRBJ2-1,TRBV13,CASSRTGGYNEQFF
TRBD1,TRBJ2-1,TRBV2,CASRPGTGIYNEQFF
TRBD1,TRBJ2-1,TRBV18,CASSPPNRGTYNEQFF
TRBD1,TRBJ1-2,TRBV30,CAWSHRQGRGYTF
-,TRBJ2-2,TRBV6-2/TRBV6-3,CASSEWTENTGELFF
-,TRBJ2-3,TRBV27,CASNRRAFTDTQYF
-,TRBJ2-2,TRBV4-1,CASSGHLFTGELFF
-,TRBJ2-1,TRBV5-1,CASSLSRSNEQFF
TRBD2,TRBJ2-2,TRBV11-2,CASSSGLAGGTGELFF
-,TRBJ1-2,TRBV7-2,CASSLPPTGAYGYTF
-,TRBJ1-2,TRBV2,CASSEAQGVSIGYTF
TRBD1,TRBJ1-1,TRBV7-2,CASSPGQEISAFF
TRBD2,TRBJ2-5,TRBV4-1,CASSPQREGRETQYF
TRBD2,TRBJ2-7,TRBV7-9,CASSNPLTSGNPYEQYF
TRBD1,TRBJ1-2,TRBV12-3/TRBV12-4,CASSLVGTADYGYTF
TRBD1,TRBJ1-5,TRBV6-5,CASSYSIGTGGNQPQHF
-,TRBJ2-1,TRBV11-2,CASSLFGNNEQFF
TRBD2,TRBJ2-1,TRBV20-1,CSARGTPGLAGVNEQFF
-,TRBJ1-5,TRBV4-1,CASSQVPDYSNQPQHF
TRBD1,TRBJ2-6,TRBV6-1,CASRDPGQGAEGANVLTF
-,TRBJ2-1,TRBV30,CAWSVPAGRHEQFF
-,TRBJ1-3,TRBV7-9,CASSLPANSGNTIYF
-,TRBJ2-3,TRBV7-9,CASSYGTPLDTQYF
TRBD2,TRBJ2-1,TRBV5-8,CASSAGLGRDNEQFF
-,TRBJ1-1,TRBV6-1,CASSDPSLGEEAFF
-,TRBJ2-3,TRBV2,CASSANPGTDTQYF
-,TRBJ2-2,TRBV20-1,CSASKTLNTGELFF
-,TRBJ1-1,TRBV27,CASSPLGDEAFF